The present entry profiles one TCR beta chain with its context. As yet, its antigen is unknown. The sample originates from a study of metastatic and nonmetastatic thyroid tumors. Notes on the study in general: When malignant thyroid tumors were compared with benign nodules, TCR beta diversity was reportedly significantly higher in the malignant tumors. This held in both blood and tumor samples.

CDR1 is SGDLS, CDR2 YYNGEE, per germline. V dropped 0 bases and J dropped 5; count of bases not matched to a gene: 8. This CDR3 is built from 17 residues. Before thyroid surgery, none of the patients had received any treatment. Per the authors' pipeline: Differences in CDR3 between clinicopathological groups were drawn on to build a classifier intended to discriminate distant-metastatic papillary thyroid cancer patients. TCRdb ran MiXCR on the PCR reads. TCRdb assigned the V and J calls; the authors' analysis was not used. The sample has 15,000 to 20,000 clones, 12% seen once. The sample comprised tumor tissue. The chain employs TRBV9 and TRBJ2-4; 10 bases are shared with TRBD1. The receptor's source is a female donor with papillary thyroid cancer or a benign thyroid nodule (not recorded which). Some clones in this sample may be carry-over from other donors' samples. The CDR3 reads CASSVAMGTGVENIQYF. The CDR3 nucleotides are TGTGCCAGCAGCGTAGCGATGGGGACAGGGGTTGAAAACATTCAGTACTTC.